Listed below are T cell receptor beta chains from one sample, sequenced in a study of OX40 agonist ivuxolimab in advanced cancers. TCRdb keeps only in-frame clones here, not all; method: immunoSEQ multiplex PCR. The sample includes roughly 58,000 clones, around 81% of them seen just once. The sequences come from CD4+ or CD8+ T cells sorted from blood, collected in a trial of the OX40 agonist ivuxolimab. Receptor source: an adult with an advanced solid tumor such as melanoma, head and neck, liver or kidney cancer. CDR3s include the opening cysteine and the closing phenylalanine or tryptophan. Fields, in order: CDR3 protein, J gene, V gene.

CDR3 protein: CASSLDRFAGYGYTF
J gene: TRBJ1-2
V gene: TRBV11-2

CDR3 protein: CASSLTAGGLFGNTIYF
J gene: TRBJ1-3
V gene: TRBV5-6

CDR3 protein: CASSLGGGSYNEQFF
J gene: TRBJ2-1
V gene: TRBV5-1

CDR3 protein: CASSQDPRTGASPLHF
J gene: TRBJ1-6
V gene: TRBV4-3

CDR3 protein: CAIWGLGQETQYF
J gene: TRBJ2-5
V gene: TRBV2

CDR3 protein: CASRADSYNEQFF
J gene: TRBJ2-1
V gene: TRBV6-5

CDR3 protein: CASSFEGGWRAFF
J gene: TRBJ1-1
V gene: TRBV5-5

CDR3 protein: CASSRTGTGDEQYF
J gene: TRBJ2-7
V gene: TRBV18

CDR3 protein: CASSLGGGRDYEQYF
J gene: TRBJ2-7
V gene: TRBV7-8

CDR3 protein: CASSSWTGTYNEQFF
J gene: TRBJ2-1
V gene: TRBV7-2

CDR3 protein: CASSLQEGQPQHF
J gene: TRBJ1-5
V gene: TRBV7-2

CDR3 protein: CATCQGSRYEQYF
J gene: TRBJ2-7
V gene: TRBV6-6

CDR3 protein: CASSPQGQPYEQYF
J gene: TRBJ2-7
V gene: TRBV18

CDR3 protein: CASSLTGGNTEAFF
J gene: TRBJ1-1
V gene: TRBV11-1

CDR3 protein: CASSLAGGGTEAFF
J gene: TRBJ1-1
V gene: TRBV11-3

CDR3 protein: CAISESTVLTSGANVLTF
J gene: TRBJ2-6
V gene: TRBV10-3

CDR3 protein: CASSHPKGGTVNEQFF
J gene: TRBJ2-1
V gene: TRBV4-1

CDR3 protein: CASTLGASNYGYTF
J gene: TRBJ1-2
V gene: TRBV5-4

CDR3 protein: CASSLPANTEAFF
J gene: TRBJ1-1
V gene: TRBV5-1

CDR3 protein: CASSGTDIYNSPLHF
J gene: TRBJ1-6
V gene: TRBV6-1

CDR3 protein: CASSLVPSDEQYF
J gene: TRBJ2-7
V gene: TRBV11-2

CDR3 protein: CASSMPGGANTEAFF
J gene: TRBJ1-1
V gene: TRBV19

CDR3 protein: CATHGADGYTF
J gene: TRBJ1-2
V gene: TRBV27

CDR3 protein: CASSQDVDRASYEQYF
J gene: NA
V gene: TRBV4-3

CDR3 protein: CASSPRGTGRTEAFF
J gene: TRBJ1-1
V gene: TRBV18

CDR3 protein: CASSHGQAGNEKLFF
J gene: TRBJ1-4
V gene: TRBV11-3

CDR3 protein: CASSYNRDTEAFF
J gene: TRBJ1-1
V gene: TRBV6-6

CDR3 protein: CASSLDVSRSGELFF
J gene: TRBJ2-2
V gene: TRBV5-1

CDR3 protein: CSVEGGGQRVGEQYF
J gene: TRBJ2-7
V gene: TRBV29-1

CDR3 protein: CASTGLAGAGGELFF
J gene: TRBJ2-2
V gene: TRBV2

CDR3 protein: CASSSTGTEGNTIYF
J gene: TRBJ1-3
V gene: TRBV7-3

CDR3 protein: CASSQGVSQPHHEQYF
J gene: TRBJ2-7
V gene: TRBV7-6

CDR3 protein: CASSEAGAGAYEQYF
J gene: TRBJ2-7
V gene: TRBV6-1

CDR3 protein: CASSLGDSRFTDTQYF
J gene: TRBJ2-3
V gene: TRBV11-3

CDR3 protein: CASSLMPGANNSPLHF
J gene: TRBJ1-6
V gene: TRBV7-2

CDR3 protein: CASSHIPRDRDRETQYF
J gene: TRBJ2-5
V gene: TRBV5-5

CDR3 protein: CASNETSSSYEQYF
J gene: TRBJ2-7
V gene: TRBV6-7

CDR3 protein: CASSFNRGYEQYF
J gene: TRBJ2-7
V gene: TRBV5-1

CDR3 protein: CASSSGVNYGYTF
J gene: TRBJ1-2
V gene: TRBV6-5

CDR3 protein: CASSKEAEATEAFF
J gene: TRBJ1-1
V gene: TRBV5-1

CDR3 protein: CASSSKTRSGGANVLTF
J gene: TRBJ2-6
V gene: TRBV27

CDR3 protein: CASSPAGQNTGELFF
J gene: TRBJ2-2
V gene: TRBV6-6

CDR3 protein: CSAKRGGNTGELFF
J gene: TRBJ2-2
V gene: TRBV29-1

CDR3 protein: CASSLAVRETQYF
J gene: TRBJ2-5
V gene: TRBV7-6

CDR3 protein: CASSTNRSPYYEQYF
J gene: TRBJ2-7
V gene: TRBV19

CDR3 protein: CASSLGGGYNSPLHF
J gene: TRBJ1-6
V gene: TRBV11-2

CDR3 protein: CASMERRLRETQYF
J gene: TRBJ2-5
V gene: TRBV28

CDR3 protein: CASSEPLGGSTDTQYF
J gene: TRBJ2-3
V gene: TRBV25-1